What follows are 6 T cell receptor beta chains derived from one specimen sequenced in a study of CD8+CD57+ T cells in acquired aplastic anemia. TCR beta VDJ combinations and CDR3 sequences were profiled from genomic DNA. One entry per CDR3 protein results from TCRdb running MiXCR on the reads. The data hold 250,000 to 350,000 distinct CDR3 sequences, with 45% to 65% observed a single time. The sequencing sample was made of sorted CD4+, CD8+, or CD8+CD57+ T cells (not recorded which) from PBMCs. The receptors derive from a human donor with severe aplastic anemia or a healthy control (not recorded which).

The chain recombines TRBV7-6 with TRBJ1-1, with 10 nucleotides matching TRBD1. With V trimmed by 5 bases and J by 5 bases, 5 bases remained unmatched. CDR3 length equals 14 residues. The germline V gene has CDR1 SGHVS and CDR2 FNYEAQ. CDR3 region: CASSPRQGATEAFF. CDR3 DNA sequence: TGTGCCAGCAGCCCAAGACAGGGGGCGACTGAAGCTTTCTTT.

The rearrangement uses TRBV10-3 and TRBJ2-2; 7 bases agree with TRBD1. CDR1 and CDR2 from the germline V gene are ENHRY and SYGVKD. J gave up 3 bases and V 10 bases, and 2 bases lay outside the gene matches. This CDR3 region has 12 residues. The CDR3 DNA sequence: TGTGCCAACAGGGGCGACACCGGGGAGCTGTTTTTT. Residues: CANRGDTGELFF.

V usage is TRBV19 and J usage is TRBJ1-6, with 11 bases that match TRBD1. V trimming: 7 bases; J trimming: 10 bases; junction bases outside the gene matches: 6. The germline CDR1 and CDR2 sequences are LNHDA and SQIVND (reference sequence). CDR3 length equals 14 residues. CDR3: CASTFGDRGSPLHF. CDR3 coding DNA: TGTGCCAGTACCTTCGGGGACAGGGGGTCACCCCTCCACTTT.

The V gene is TRBV9, the J gene TRBJ2-5; tentatively, D is TRBD2 (7 bases). Looked up from germline, CDR1 is SGDLS and CDR2 is YYNGEE. V lost 4 bases and J 4 bases, leaving 17 bases between the germline ends. The CDR3 extends over 15 amino acids. CDR3 sequence (DNA): TGTGCCAGCAGCACCGGGACAAGGGAGGGAGAGACCCAGTACTTC. It translates to CASSTGTREGETQYF.

The chain uses TRBV19 and TRBJ2-2; 9 bases fit TRBD2. Germline V CDR1 and CDR2: LNHDA, SQIVND (reference sequence). The CDR3 has 15 residues. V shed 4 bases and J 3 bases; nucleotides not matched to a gene: 3. CDR3 in DNA: TGTGCCAGTAGTACAGGACTAGCGTACACCGGGGAGCTGTTTTTT. Translating gives CASSTGLAYTGELFF.

This clonotype was detected ten times or more. V usage is TRBV6-4 and J usage is TRBJ1-2; TRBD1 matches at 9 bases. V was pared by 6 bases and J by 1 base, with 3 bases of the junction left unmatched. Germline V gene sequence: CDR1 MRHNA, CDR2 SNTAGT. The CDR3 runs 14 residues. The CDR3 sequence: CASRPTGGNYGYTF. The CDR3 nucleotides are TGTGCCAGCAGACCGACAGGGGGTAACTATGGCTACACCTTC.